Listed below are T cell receptor beta chains from one sample, sequenced in a study of blood T cell repertoires in COVID-19. Data came from immunoSEQ multiplex PCR; TCRdb stores just in-frame clones and leaves some out. Altogether fewer than 45,000 clones are present, 88% being singletons, with the ten largest covering 1% to 1.5%. Sequencing was performed on peripheral blood. These receptors all come from a woman between 35 and 50 years old with acute or convalescent COVID-19. The CDR3 runs from the conserved cysteine through the conserved F or W. The D gene is left open where the match is weak. Where a row states a size, it is once, few, many or the class of an expanded clone; other rows omit it.

j_gene: TRBJ2-2
abundance: few
d_gene: TRBD1
v_gene: TRBV7-3
CDR3nt: TGTGCCAGCAGCCGCCTAGGGGGCCAGAGCACCGGGGAGCTGTTTTTT
CDR3aa: CASSRLGGQSTGELFF

j_gene: TRBJ1-2
abundance: NA
d_gene: TRBD1
v_gene: TRBV30
CDR3nt: TGTGCCGCGACAGGGGATTATAGCTATGGCTACACCTTC
CDR3aa: CAATGDYSYGYTF

j_gene: TRBJ2-1
abundance: few
d_gene: NA
v_gene: TRBV7-8
CDR3nt: TGTGCCAGCAGCTCAGGGGGGACTTCCTACAATGAGCAGTTCTTC
CDR3aa: CASSSGGTSYNEQFF

j_gene: TRBJ1-1
abundance: NA
d_gene: NA
v_gene: TRBV7-9
CDR3nt: TGTGCCAGCAGCGCCGAGGGAAGTCTCACTGAAGCTTTCTTT
CDR3aa: CASSAEGSLTEAFF

j_gene: TRBJ2-5
abundance: NA
d_gene: NA
v_gene: TRBV3-1/TRBV3-2
CDR3nt: TGTGCCAGCAGCCAAGATGAGACAGATTACCAAGAGACCCAGTACTTC
CDR3aa: CASSQDETDYQETQYF

j_gene: TRBJ1-6
abundance: NA
d_gene: NA
v_gene: TRBV27
CDR3nt: TGTGCCAGCAGTTTCGAGAATTCACCCCTCCACTTT
CDR3aa: CASSFENSPLHF

j_gene: TRBJ2-7
abundance: NA
d_gene: TRBD2
v_gene: TRBV28
CDR3nt: TGTGCCAGCAGTTTGGGACTAGCGGGAGCCTACGTCCAGCAGTACTTC
CDR3aa: CASSLGLAGAYVQQYF

j_gene: TRBJ2-7
abundance: once
d_gene: NA
v_gene: TRBV6-5
CDR3nt: TGTGCCACCAAGGACAGCTCCGCCTACGAGCAGTACTTC
CDR3aa: CATKDSSAYEQYF

j_gene: TRBJ1-1
abundance: NA
d_gene: NA
v_gene: TRBV19
CDR3nt: TGTGCCAGTAGTATTTATGTCGGAGACACTGAAGCTTTCTTT
CDR3aa: CASSIYVGDTEAFF

j_gene: TRBJ2-2
abundance: once
d_gene: TRBD1
v_gene: TRBV14
CDR3nt: TGTGCCAGCAGCCAGAGACAGGGGGCGTCCACCGGGGAGCTGTTTTTT
CDR3aa: CASSQRQGASTGELFF

j_gene: TRBJ2-1
abundance: NA
d_gene: TRBD2
v_gene: TRBV9
CDR3nt: TGTGCCAGCAGCGAAGCGGGAGAGTCTTACAATGAGCAGTTCTTC
CDR3aa: CASSEAGESYNEQFF

j_gene: TRBJ2-1
abundance: NA
d_gene: TRBD1
v_gene: TRBV5-1
CDR3nt: TGCGCCAGCAGCTTCGACAGGGTTAACTACAATGAGCAGTTCTTC
CDR3aa: CASSFDRVNYNEQFF

j_gene: TRBJ2-7
abundance: NA
d_gene: NA
v_gene: TRBV21-1
CDR3nt: TGTGCCAGCAGCAAATGTTGGACAGGGACCCCCTACGAGCAGTACTTC
CDR3aa: CASSKCWTGTPYEQYF

j_gene: TRBJ2-3
abundance: NA
d_gene: NA
v_gene: TRBV6-1
CDR3nt: TGTGCCAGCAGTGATAGAAGTCTACTCTTCACAGATACGCAGTATTTT
CDR3aa: CASSDRSLLFTDTQYF

j_gene: TRBJ2-5
abundance: NA
d_gene: TRBD2
v_gene: TRBV5-1
CDR3nt: TGCGCCAGCAGCTTGGTCGGGAGGGAGGCCCAGTACTTC
CDR3aa: CASSLVGREAQYF

j_gene: TRBJ1-2
abundance: NA
d_gene: NA
v_gene: TRBV12-3/TRBV12-4
CDR3nt: TGTGCCAGCAGTTTAGGCCGGAACTATGGCTACACCTTC
CDR3aa: CASSLGRNYGYTF

j_gene: TRBJ2-5
abundance: NA
d_gene: NA
v_gene: TRBV29-1
CDR3nt: TGCAGCGTTTTCAGACAGGACCAAGAGACCCAGTACTTC
CDR3aa: CSVFRQDQETQYF

j_gene: TRBJ2-5
abundance: few
d_gene: NA
v_gene: TRBV5-6
CDR3nt: TGTGCCAGCAGCTTGGGCAGGTTGGTACAAGAGACCCAGTACTTC
CDR3aa: CASSLGRLVQETQYF

j_gene: TRBJ2-2
abundance: NA
d_gene: TRBD2
v_gene: TRBV29-1
CDR3nt: TGCAGCGTTAGGACTAGCGGAGGAGCTGACACCGGGGAGCTGTTTTTT
CDR3aa: CSVRTSGGADTGELFF

j_gene: TRBJ2-7
abundance: NA
d_gene: NA
v_gene: TRBV9
CDR3nt: TGTGCCAGCAGCGTAGACGGTACCTCCTACGAGCAGTACTTC
CDR3aa: CASSVDGTSYEQYF

j_gene: TRBJ2-6
abundance: NA
d_gene: NA
v_gene: TRBV4-3
CDR3nt: TGCGCCAGCAGCCGAACAGGCTCTGGGGCCAACGTCCTGACTTTC
CDR3aa: CASSRTGSGANVLTF

j_gene: TRBJ2-2
abundance: few
d_gene: NA
v_gene: TRBV10-1
CDR3nt: TGCGCCAGCAGTCCAAACACCGGGGAGCTGTTTTTT
CDR3aa: CASSPNTGELFF

j_gene: TRBJ2-7
abundance: NA
d_gene: NA
v_gene: TRBV6-6
CDR3nt: TGTGCCAGCAGTTACAAGGGGTCCTACGAGCAGTACTTC
CDR3aa: CASSYKGSYEQYF

j_gene: TRBJ2-7
abundance: NA
d_gene: NA
v_gene: TRBV6-2/TRBV6-3
CDR3nt: TGTGCCAGCAGTTACTCCGGCGAGCAGTACTTC
CDR3aa: CASSYSGEQYF

j_gene: TRBJ1-1
abundance: NA
d_gene: TRBD1
v_gene: TRBV6-5
CDR3nt: TGTGCCACTAGGACGGGACAGTTAAACACTGAAGCTTTCTTT
CDR3aa: CATRTGQLNTEAFF

j_gene: TRBJ1-3
abundance: NA
d_gene: NA
v_gene: TRBV9
CDR3nt: TGTGCCAGCACCCAGGCGTCTGGAAACACCATATATTTT
CDR3aa: CASTQASGNTIYF

j_gene: TRBJ1-3
abundance: NA
d_gene: NA
v_gene: TRBV14
CDR3nt: TGTGCCAGCAGCCAAGATCCTGTCAGGGCTGGAAACACCATATATTTT
CDR3aa: CASSQDPVRAGNTIYF

j_gene: TRBJ2-1
abundance: NA
d_gene: TRBD2
v_gene: TRBV12-5
CDR3nt: TGTGCTAGTGGTTTGCCACGGCCCCAGGGTTTGGCTAGCGGAACCTACAATGAGCAGTTCTTC
CDR3aa: CASGLPRPQGLASGTYNEQFF

j_gene: TRBJ1-1
abundance: NA
d_gene: TRBD1
v_gene: TRBV5-1
CDR3nt: TGCGCCAGCAGCGGGACAGGGCCTCGGAACACTGAAGCTTTCTTT
CDR3aa: CASSGTGPRNTEAFF

j_gene: TRBJ2-7
abundance: NA
d_gene: NA
v_gene: TRBV9
CDR3nt: TGTGCCAGCAGCGTAGACGGGTTAGCGCAAGAGCAGTACTTC
CDR3aa: CASSVDGLAQEQYF

j_gene: TRBJ2-3
abundance: NA
d_gene: TRBD2
v_gene: TRBV3-1/TRBV3-2
CDR3nt: TGTGCCAGCAGCCAAGAGCGGGAGGAACCAGATACGCAGTATTTT
CDR3aa: CASSQEREEPDTQYF

j_gene: TRBJ2-7
abundance: once
d_gene: NA
v_gene: TRBV9
CDR3nt: TGTGCCAGCAGCGCCCCCGGTTCTTACGAGCAGTACTTC
CDR3aa: CASSAPGSYEQYF

j_gene: TRBJ1-5
abundance: NA
d_gene: NA
v_gene: TRBV7-6
CDR3nt: TGTGCCAGCAGCTTAATGGGGCAGGGACTTCAGCCCCAGCATTTT
CDR3aa: CASSLMGQGLQPQHF

j_gene: TRBJ2-3
abundance: NA
d_gene: TRBD2
v_gene: TRBV14
CDR3nt: TGTGCCAGCAGACTCGGGGGGGATACGCAGTATTTT
CDR3aa: CASRLGGDTQYF

j_gene: TRBJ2-7
abundance: NA
d_gene: TRBD2
v_gene: TRBV6-6
CDR3nt: TGTGCCAGCCAAAACTCGCGGGGGGACCTCTCCTACGAGCAGTACTTC
CDR3aa: CASQNSRGDLSYEQYF

j_gene: TRBJ2-7
abundance: NA
d_gene: TRBD2
v_gene: TRBV2
CDR3nt: TGTGCCAGCAACGGACTAGCGGATACCGAGCAGTACTTC
CDR3aa: CASNGLADTEQYF